The subject of this entry is one T cell receptor (beta chain). The antigen remains undetermined. Universal primer sites and UMIs were introduced during 5'RACE template-switching synthesis of TCR cDNA. TCRdb called the 5' RACE reads again in MiXCR, with one record for every CDR3 protein. The sample yields 360,000 or so distinct CDR3 sequences, 9.5% to 13% seen once. The data stem from a study of T cells after yellow fever vaccination. Study observations and caveats: Only a small proportion of the clonotypes turned up in both the CD4 and the CD8 compartments, likely arising from convergent recombination. Bulk-population clonotypes that are abundant could appear as contaminants in FACS-sorted repertoires. The booster saw the reappearance of most primary-vaccination clones (roughly 96% CD4, almost 90% CD8).

The CDR3 is 15 amino acids. Per germline, CDR1 MDHEN and CDR2 SYDVKM. Trimming took off 7 bases at V and 4 bases at J, with 19 bases between the two ends. The V and J genes are TRBV28 and TRBJ1-1; a possible D gene is TRBD1 (6 bases). The specimen was PBMCs, collected on the day of the first yellow fever vaccination. The TCR comes from a man aged 18 to 30 who received the YFV17D yellow fever vaccine. Here the CDR3 DNA reads TGTGCCAGCACCCCCCTAGGGGGTATAGGCACTGAAGCTTTCTTT. Amino acids: CASTPLGGIGTEAFF.